One sample yielded the 13 T cell receptor beta chains listed below, sequenced in a study of regulatory T cells in long-lasting Graves disease. Time point given: newly diagnosed GD, antithyroid drugs for less than 3 months. PBMC RNA was the source of the TCR library. Construction of the TCR beta libraries employed iRepertoire HTBI primers in conjunction with Arm-PCR of CDR3 regions. TCRdb used MiXCR to reprocess the multiplex PCR reads, holding one entry per CDR3 protein. Among hundreds of thousands of distinct CDR3 sequences listed, roughly 15% were seen once. These same records also appear under a second study, on T cells in Graves' hyperthyroidism and ophthalmopathy.

The sample here was peripheral blood mononuclear cells (PBMCs), taken at new diagnosis, from a patient treated with antithyroid drugs. These receptors all stem from a woman aged 30 to 39 with Graves disease.

A word on this clonotype: One end of the junction varies from germline; a read error may be responsible. V usage is TRBV14 and J usage is TRBJ1-1; D call uncertain. CDR1 and CDR2 (germline): SGHDN, FVKESK. CDR3 length equals 12 residues. CDR3 nucleotide sequence: TGTGCCAGCAGCCAAGGGTACGGAGAAGCTTCCTTT. Its translation: CASSQGYGEASF.

This clonotype was seen only a few times. This chain joins TRBV20-1 and TRBJ2-5, with D unresolved. V gave up 5 bases and J gave up 4 bases, with 8 bases separating them. The CDR3 has 11 residues. CDR1 DFQATT and CDR2 SNEGSKA come from the germline V gene (reference sequence). The CDR3 here is CSAPRAETQYF. CDR3 in DNA: TGCAGTGCTCCCCGGGCAGAGACCCAGTACTTC.

Ten or more counts support this clonotype. The chain has TRBV6-4 and TRBJ2-2, with TRBD2 as a possible D gene (5 bases). There are 13 residues in the CDR3. V lost 2 bases to trimming and J lost 4 bases, with 5 bases between them. The V gene's germline CDR1 is MRHNA and CDR2 SNTAGT. The CDR3 DNA reads TGTGCCAGCAGTGACGGGAGCACCGGGGAGCTGTTTTTT. Protein product: CASSDGSTGELFF.

This clonotype was seen only a few times. This chain links TRBV24-1 with TRBJ2-7; 7 bases are shared with TRBD1. Trimming cost V 3 bases and J 3 bases; bases outside gene matches: 7. Germline V gene sequence: CDR1 KGHDR, CDR2 SFDVKD. This CDR3 spans 15 amino acids. The CDR3 DNA is TGTGCCACCAGTGATCCTGGACAGGACGACTACGAGCAGTACTTC. Encoded protein: CATSDPGQDDYEQYF.

This clonotype was seen more than once but under ten times. The V call is TRBV6-5, the J call TRBJ2-3; D gene ambiguous. CDR1 is MNHEY, CDR2 SVGAGI, per germline. V was trimmed by 2 bases and J by 5 bases, leaving 17 bases between them. The CDR3 totals 16 residues. This CDR3 is CASSYTSRDPGDTQYF. Here the CDR3 DNA reads TGTGCCAGCAGTTACACGTCTAGGGATCCCGGAGATACGCAGTATTTT.

This clonotype showed up many times. The rearrangement joins TRBV6-4 to TRBJ1-1; the match to TRBD1 covers 11 bases. V was clipped by 6 bases and J by 7 bases; unmatched bases: 10. CDR3 size: 15 residues. In germline, CDR1 is MRHNA, CDR2 SNTAGT. As DNA, the CDR3 is TGTGCCAGCAGAGGCTGGGGACAGGGGGGCTTTGAAGCTTTCTTT. Its protein product is CASRGWGQGGFEAFF.

This clonotype was seen only a few times. The chain's CDR3 is CASSYIPTEYNEQFF. CDR3 DNA: TGTGCCAGCAGTTACATCCCCACCGAATACAATGAGCAGTTCTTC. This chain links TRBV6-5 with TRBJ2-1; D is uncertain. The ends were cut back, 2 bases at V and 4 bases at J, with 12 bases in the middle. The CDR3 consists of 15 residues. Germline V lookup: CDR1 MNHEY, CDR2 SVGAGI.

The sample holds many counts of this clonotype. The rearrangement links TRBV12-3 or TRBV12-4 to TRBJ2-1, with D possibly being TRBD2 (6 bases). The CDR3 has 15 residues. V was cut by 3 bases and J by 5 bases, with 14 bases left in between. The CDR3 DNA reads as TGTGCCAGCAGTTTGAAGGGACTGAACAACAATGAGCAGTTCTTC. Amino acids: CASSLKGLNNNEQFF.

This clonotype was detected only a few times. A read error is possible here, since a much larger clone lies one base away. The V gene is TRBV14, the J gene TRBJ2-3; D is ambiguous. CDR1 and CDR2 (germline): SGHDN, FVKESK. Trimming pared 4 bases from V and 2 bases from J, leaving 7 bases between. This CDR3 is 13 amino acids long. This CDR3 reads CASSPFNTDTQYF. The CDR3 DNA is TGTGCCAGCAGCCCTTTTAACACAGATACGCAGTATTTT.

The chain employs TRBV19 and TRBJ1-2, with D uncertain. V was clipped by 6 bases and J by 5 bases, with 19 bases between them. The CDR3 sequence is 15 residues long. CDR1 and CDR2 (germline): LNHDA, SQIVND (reference sequence). CDR3 sequence (DNA): TGTGCCAGTAGGCCCCCGGGGTCACCTACATATGGCTACACCTTC. Translated: CASRPPGSPTYGYTF.

The genes are TRBV3-1 and TRBJ1-2; a possible D gene is TRBD1 (6 bases). The V end lost 0 bases, the J end lost 8 bases, and 13 bases lay between the germline ends. There are 14 residues in the CDR3. Germline lookup yields CDR1 LGHDT and CDR2 YNNKEL (reference sequence). CDR3 in DNA: TGTGCCAGCAGCCAAGAAAGCAGGGGAAGGGGCTACACCTTC. The encoded protein is CASSQESRGRGYTF.

The table lists this clonotype with a few counts. For the CDR3, the DNA is TGTGCCAGCAGCTCAGGAGCGACAGGGTTTCGGAATGAGCAGTTCTTC. This sequence encodes CASSSGATGFRNEQFF. The chain is built from TRBV5-4 and TRBJ2-1; the match to TRBD1 covers 7 bases. V lost 3 bases and J lost 7; bases outside the gene matches: 13. This CDR3 region has 16 residues. The germline gives CDR1 SGHNT, CDR2 YYREEE (reference sequence).

Ten or more counts support this clonotype. The genes are TRBV7-3 and TRBJ2-5, with TRBD2 matching over 10 bases. V was clipped by 5 bases and J by 5 bases; unmatched bases: 8. The CDR3 is made up of 15 amino acids. The germline CDR1 and CDR2 sequences are SGHTA and FQGTGA. The CDR3 DNA reads TGTGCCAGCAGCCCTACAGCGGGAGGGTGGGAGACCCAGTACTTC. Its protein is CASSPTAGGWETQYF.